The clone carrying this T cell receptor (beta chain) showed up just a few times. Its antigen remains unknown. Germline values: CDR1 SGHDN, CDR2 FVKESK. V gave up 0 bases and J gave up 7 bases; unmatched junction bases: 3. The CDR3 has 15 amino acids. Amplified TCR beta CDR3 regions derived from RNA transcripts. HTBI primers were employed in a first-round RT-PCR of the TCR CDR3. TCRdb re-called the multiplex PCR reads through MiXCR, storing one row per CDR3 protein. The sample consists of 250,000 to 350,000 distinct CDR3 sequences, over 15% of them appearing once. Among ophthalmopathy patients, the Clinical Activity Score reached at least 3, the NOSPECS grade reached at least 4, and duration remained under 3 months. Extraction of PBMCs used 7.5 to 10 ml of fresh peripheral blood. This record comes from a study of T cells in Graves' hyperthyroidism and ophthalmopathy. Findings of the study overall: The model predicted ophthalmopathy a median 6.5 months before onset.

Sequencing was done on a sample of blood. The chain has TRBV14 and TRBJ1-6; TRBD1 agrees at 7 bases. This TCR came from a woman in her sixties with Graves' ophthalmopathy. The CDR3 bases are TGTGCCAGCAGCCAAGATAAGGGGGCAAATTCACCCCTCCACTTT. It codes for CASSQDKGANSPLHF. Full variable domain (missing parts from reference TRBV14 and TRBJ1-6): EAGVTQFPSHSVIEKGQTVTLRCDPISGHDNLYWYRRVMGKEIKFLLHFVKESKQDESGMPNNRFLAERTGGTYSTLKVQPAELEDSGVYFCASSQDKGANSPLHFGNGTRLTVT.